These 32 T cell receptor beta chains were all obtained from the same sample, sequenced in a study of cytomegalovirus exposure and HLA in healthy donors. It was with 60 Vbeta and 13 Jbeta primers that the PCR ran. Measured with immunoSEQ multiplex PCR; TCRdb has only the in-frame clones, and not every one. Of roughly 150,000 clones listed, over 70% are singletons. Sequencing used PBMCs. The receptors originated from a man aged 30 to 45 in good health and CMV-seropositive.

In its sample, this clone was seen once. The V gene is TRBV28, the J gene TRBJ1-5; D perhaps matches TRBD1 (6 bases). There are 14 residues in the CDR3. Looked up from germline, CDR1 is MDHEN and CDR2 is SYDVKM. Deletions cut 6 bases from V and 15 bases from J, with 24 bases between. The chain's CDR3 is CASRPPRDIPPGHF. CDR3 sequence (DNA): TGTGCCAGCAGACCCCCCCGGGACATTCCCCCGGGGCATTTT.

This clone appeared a few times. Other nucleotide sequences from this sample produce the same CDR3. V usage is TRBV6-6 and J usage is TRBJ2-7; D ambiguous. Germline CDR1 and CDR2: MNHNY and SVGAGI (reference sequence). This CDR3 has 13 residues. Trimming left V 2 bases short and J 1 base short, with 6 bases between. The DNA of the CDR3 is TGTGCCAGCAGTTACGGCGGTTCCTACGAGCAGTACTTC. This translates into CASSYGGSYEQYF.

V gene TRBV28 combines with J gene TRBJ2-2; 10 bases map to TRBD1. Germline V gene sequence: CDR1 MDHEN, CDR2 SYDVKM. J gave up 6 bases and V 2 bases, and 3 bases lay outside the gene matches. This CDR3 spans 15 amino acids. The DNA of the CDR3 is TGTGCCAGCAGTTTAACCGGGACAGGGGCCGGGGAGCTGTTTTTT. Translating gives CASSLTGTGAGELFF. Combining the CDR3 with reference TRBV28 and TRBJ2-2 gives the whole variable domain DVKVTQSSRYLVKRTGEKVFLECVQDMDHENMFWYRQDPGLGLRLIYFSYDVKMKEKGDIPEGYSVSREKKERFSLILESASTNQTSMYLCASSLTGTGAGELFFGEGSRLTVL.

The chain carries TRBV5-1 and TRBJ1-4; no clear D gene. Trimming stripped 0 bases from V and 5 bases from J, with 5 bases between. Germline values: CDR1 SGHRS, CDR2 YFSETQ. This CDR3 is built from 13 residues. This chain's CDR3 is CASSLASNEKLFF. CDR3 DNA: TGCGCCAGCAGCTTGGCCTCGAATGAAAAACTGTTTTTT.

This chain uses TRBV21-1 with TRBJ2-2; the table's D gene call, TRBD2, was not cross checked with the DNA. TRBV21-1 is recorded as a pseudogene. This CDR3 spans 18 amino acids. CDR3 residues: CASSKSDGGIANTGELFF. CDR3 in DNA: TGTGCCAGCAGCAAAAGTGACGGGGGAATCGCGAACACCGGGGAGCTGTTTTTT.

The chain combines TRBV5-8 with TRBJ2-5; D gene ambiguous. The closer fit of TRBJ2-7 to the DNA end suggests the J call may be wrong. Germline values: CDR1 SGHTS, CDR2 YDEGEE. This CDR3 has 13 residues. CDR3 sequence (DNA): TGTGCCAGCAACCGGGTTTATTCCTACGAGCAGTACTTC. It specifies CASNRVYSYEQYF.

As concerns this clone: The junction and the germline gene differ at one end; a read error may be behind it. The gene calls are TRBV27 and TRBJ2-4; D is unresolved. The CDR3 is 12 amino acids. Germline-derived CDR1 and CDR2 are MNHEY and SMNVEV (reference sequence). The DNA for the CDR3 is TGTGCCAGCCGCGCTCATCAAAACAGTCAGTACTTC. It encodes CASRAHQNSQYF.

The chain joins TRBV28 to TRBJ2-2; 10 bases are a match to TRBD1. The CDR3 runs to 16 residues. With V trimmed by 6 bases and J by 4 bases, 8 bases remained unmatched. Germline lookup yields CDR1 MDHEN and CDR2 SYDVKM. The CDR3 DNA reads as TGTGCCAGCAGCTTTTGGGGACAGGGGCCCACCGGGGAGCTGTTTTTT. Encoded protein: CASSFWGQGPTGELFF.

V is TRBV5-4 and J is TRBJ2-3; unclear D gene. The CDR3 covers 14 residues. Germline lookup yields CDR1 SGHNT and CDR2 YYREEE (reference sequence). V gave up 3 bases and J gave up 0 bases, with 8 bases separating them. The chain's CDR3 is CASSSWPSTDTQYF. The CDR3 DNA follows: TGTGCCAGCAGCTCCTGGCCTAGCACAGATACGCAGTATTTT.

The CDR3 sequence is CASSVRTSGRTDTQYF. DNA of the CDR3: TGTGCCAGCAGCGTACGGACTAGCGGGAGAACAGATACGCAGTATTTT. This chain connects TRBV5-6 to TRBJ2-3; TRBD2 agrees at 13 bases. The V segment lost 4 bases and the J segment 3 bases; nucleotides outside the gene matches: 5. Germline lookup yields CDR1 SGHDT and CDR2 YYEEEE. This CDR3 is 16 amino acids long.

The rearrangement uses TRBV6-1 and TRBJ2-7; D is unresolved. The CDR3 runs to 11 residues. Trimming took off 4 bases at V and 3 bases at J, with 4 bases between the two ends. Germline-derived CDR1 and CDR2 are MNHNS and SASEGT. This chain's CDR3 is CASSVHYEQYF. CDR3 in DNA: TGTGCCAGCAGTGTACACTACGAGCAGTACTTC.

The chain employs TRBV5-1 and TRBJ2-7; D is unresolved. From germline, CDR1 is SGHRS and CDR2 YFSETQ. Trimming pared 0 bases from V and 2 bases from J, leaving 3 bases between. This CDR3 has 12 amino acids. The CDR3 region is CASSLDTYEQYF. Here the CDR3 DNA reads TGCGCCAGCAGCTTGGACACCTACGAGCAGTACTTC.

The chain recombines TRBV7-9 with TRBJ1-1; TRBD1 might be the D (6 bases). Germline V gene sequence: CDR1 SEHNR, CDR2 FQNEAQ (reference sequence). The CDR3 spans 14 residues. The V end was cut by 5 bases, the J end by 5 bases, with 15 bases between. CDR3 coding DNA: TGTGCCAGCAGCCATGAACAGGGTGGGACTGAAGCTTTCTTT. This codes for CASSHEQGGTEAFF.

The rearrangement joins TRBV28 to TRBJ1-4, with D possibly matching TRBD1 (6 bases). Germline CDR1 MDHEN, CDR2 SYDVKM. The CDR3 length is 13 residues. V was trimmed by 10 bases and J by 3 bases, leaving 12 bases between them. The CDR3 spells CAIEQGSNEKLFF. The CDR3 coding sequence is TGTGCCATCGAACAGGGCTCTAATGAAAAACTGTTTTTT. Full variable domain (remainder filled in from reference TRBV28 and TRBJ1-4): DVKVTQSSRYLVKRTGEKVFLECVQDMDHENMFWYRQDPGLGLRLIYFSYDVKMKEKGDIPEGYSVSREKKERFSLILESASTNQTSMYLCAIEQGSNEKLFFGSGTQLSVL.

The CDR3 loop reads CSAGTSEPSRSGANVLTF. The CDR3 region has the DNA TGCAGCGCCGGGACATCCGAACCGTCACGCTCTGGGGCCAACGTCCTGACTTTC. The chain couples TRBV29-1 to TRBJ2-6; the D gene is possibly TRBD1 (6 bases). The CDR3 totals 18 residues. Trimming removed 7 bases from V and 0 bases from J, with 22 bases in between. From germline, CDR1 is SQVTM and CDR2 ANQGSEA.

The V call is TRBV27, the J call TRBJ2-7; 8 bases agree with TRBD1. The CDR3 consists of 13 residues. V lost 6 bases and J lost 2; bases outside the gene matches: 3. CDR1 and CDR2 (germline): MNHEY, SMNVEV (reference sequence). CDR3 DNA sequence: TGTGCCAGCAGGCGGACAGGGACCTACGAGCAGTACTTC. Its protein product is CASRRTGTYEQYF.

The chain combines TRBV11-2 with TRBJ2-7; 7 nucleotides agree with TRBD2. The CDR3 spans 12 residues. CDR1 SGHAT and CDR2 FQNNGV come from the germline V gene. V was pared by 6 bases and J by 6 bases, with 5 bases of the junction left unmatched. DNA for the CDR3: TGTGCCAGCAGAGCTCCGGGAGGCGAGCAGTACTTC. Translation: CASRAPGGEQYF.

A remark on this clone: The same CDR3 is also encoded by other DNA sequences in this sample. The chain uses TRBV6-5 and TRBJ1-3, with 7 bases that match TRBD1. Germline-derived CDR1 and CDR2 are MNHEY and SVGAGI. Unmatched junction bases numbered 8, after V lost 5 bases and J lost 4 bases. The CDR3 has 15 residues. This CDR3 is CASSRTTGTGNTIYF. For the CDR3, the DNA is TGTGCCAGCAGTCGAACGACAGGGACCGGAAACACCATATATTTT.

The rearrangement joins TRBV10-1 to TRBJ1-3, with 7 bases fitting TRBD1. The germline V gene has CDR1 WNHNN and CDR2 SYGVQD (reference sequence). The CDR3 is 15 residues long. The junction had 9 bases not matched to a gene; V was cut back by 6 bases and J by 4 bases. The CDR3 region is CASRRQGVPGNTIYF. DNA for the CDR3: TGCGCCAGCAGAAGACAGGGAGTTCCCGGAAACACCATATATTTT.

This clone has a single count. The V and J genes are TRBV15 and TRBJ2-7, with 12 bases aligning to TRBD1. Trimming at V came to 3 bases and at J to 7 bases, leaving 10 bases not matched to a gene. CDR1 and CDR2 (germline): LNHNV, YYDKDF (reference sequence). The CDR3 spans 16 residues. The CDR3, as DNA: TGTGCCACCAGCAGGACGGGGACAGGGGGCCGCAGGGAGCAGTACTTC. Its protein product is CATSRTGTGGRREQYF.

The chain combines TRBV2 with TRBJ2-5, with 7 bases lining up with TRBD1. The end of the DNA is better explained by TRBJ2-7, so the J call may be wrong. The germline CDR1 and CDR2 sequences are SNHLY and FYNNEI. The CDR3 is 14 residues long. The CDR3 nucleotides are TGTGCCAGCAGCCTGACAGGGAGCTCCTACGAGCAGTACTTC. Protein: CASSLTGSSYEQYF.

The CDR3 sequence is CASSQERVGRGFITDTQYF. CDR3 DNA sequence: TGCGCCAGCAGCCAAGAAAGAGTGGGGCGAGGTTTTATCACAGATACGCAGTATTTT. The chain carries TRBV4-3 and TRBJ2-3, with D possibly TRBD1 on 5 matching bases. Germline CDR1 and CDR2: LGHNA and YSLEER. The V end was cut by 0 bases, the J end by 2 bases, with 21 bases between. The CDR3 extends over 19 amino acids.

The chain couples TRBV5-1 to TRBJ1-2; TRBD1 aligns across 12 bases. The CDR3 length is 14 residues. The J segment lost 8 bases and the V segment lost 0 bases, leaving 2 bases of the junction unmatched. Germline CDR1 is SGHRS and CDR2 is YFSETQ. The CDR3 protein is CASSLGDRGPGYTF. Written as DNA, the CDR3 is TGCGCCAGCAGCTTGGGGGACAGGGGGCCGGGCTACACCTTC. The full variable domain, its missing parts supplied by reference TRBV5-1 and TRBJ1-2, is KAGVTQTPRYLIKTRGQQVTLSCSPISGHRSVSWYQQTPGQGLQFLFEYFSETQRNKGNFPGRFSGRQFSNSRSEMNVSTLELGDSALYLCASSLGDRGPGYTFGSGTRLTVV.

This clone was found a few times. V usage is TRBV4-2 and J usage is TRBJ1-1; D is unresolved. Germline assignment: CDR1 LGHNA and CDR2 YNFKEQ. V was pared by 0 bases and J by 11 bases, with 22 bases between. CDR3 length: 16 residues. Here the CDR3 reads CASSQDPNTRVTTAFF. The DNA for the CDR3 is TGTGCCAGCAGCCAAGACCCAAACACTAGGGTCACAACGGCTTTCTTT.

This chain links TRBV11-2 with TRBJ2-7, with TRBD2 matching 8 bases. This CDR3 has 18 amino acids. From germline, CDR1 is SGHAT and CDR2 FQNNGV. Trimming at V came to 4 bases and at J to 0 bases, leaving 14 bases not matched to a gene. The CDR3 loop is CASSSLLGGGISSYEQYF. CDR3 in DNA: TGTGCCAGCAGCTCCCTACTCGGGGGGGGCATAAGCTCCTACGAGCAGTACTTC. Using reference TRBV11-2 and TRBJ2-7 for the parts outside the CDR3, the full variable domain is EAGVAQSPRYKIIEKRQSVAFWCNPISGHATLYWYQQILGQGPKLLIQFQNNGVVDDSQLPKDRFSAERLKGVDSTLKIQPAKLEDSAVYLCASSSLLGGGISSYEQYFGPGTRLTVT.

V is TRBV7-9 and J is TRBJ1-2; TRBD1 matches 9 bases. After removal of 5 bases from V and 5 bases from J, the junction contained 6 bases not matched to a gene. CDR3 length: 14 residues. The V gene's germline CDR1 is SEHNR and CDR2 FQNEAQ (reference sequence). CDR3 sequence: CASSIIGTGYGYTF. The CDR3 DNA follows: TGTGCCAGCAGCATCATCGGGACAGGGTATGGCTACACCTTC.

This clone was seen more than once but under ten times. The chain couples TRBV18 to TRBJ1-1; D gene unclear. With 3 bases removed from V and 1 base from J, the gap between germline ends came to 9 bases. CDR1 is KGHSH and CDR2 is LQKENI in the germline V gene. The CDR3 length is 14 residues. CDR3 DNA sequence: TGTGCCAGCTCACCGTGGGGAGAGAACACTGAAGCTTTCTTT. This translates into CASSPWGENTEAFF.

DNA for the CDR3: TGTGCCTGGAAAGAACAGGGGAACACCGGGGAGCTGTTTTTT. As protein: CAWKEQGNTGELFF. J is TRBJ2-2 and V is TRBV30; maybe TRBD1 (6 bases). The CDR3 covers 14 residues. With 4 bases removed from V and 1 base from J, the gap between germline ends came to 10 bases. Germline lookup yields CDR1 GTSNPN and CDR2 SVGIG (reference sequence).

The count of this clone is one. V and J are TRBV5-1 and TRBJ2-7; 10 bases are shared with TRBD2. Trimming took 5 bases from V and 0 from J; bases not matched to a gene: 8. CDR3 length: 16 residues. Germline V lookup: CDR1 SGHRS, CDR2 YFSETQ. The CDR3 reads CASRIIGTSVSYEQYF. The CDR3 nucleotides read TGCGCCAGCAGGATCATAGGGACTAGCGTCTCCTACGAGCAGTACTTC.

This chain joins TRBV6-5 and TRBJ2-2; D is possibly TRBD2 (5 bases). With 6 bases removed from V and 5 bases from J, the gap between germline ends came to 7 bases. This CDR3 region has 12 residues. The germline gives CDR1 MNHEY, CDR2 SVGAGI. In DNA form, the CDR3 reads TGTGCCAGCAGGAGGGTAACCGGGGAGCTGTTTTTT. Its translation is CASRRVTGELFF.

The chain has TRBV27 and TRBJ2-7, with 7 bases that match TRBD2. This CDR3 has 13 amino acids. The germline V gene has CDR1 MNHEY and CDR2 SMNVEV (reference sequence). V lost 6 bases and J lost 5; bases outside the gene matches: 7. In DNA form, the CDR3 reads TGTGCCAGCAGGTCACTACTAGCGCACGAGCAGTACTTC. Translating gives CASRSLLAHEQYF.

J is TRBJ1-6 and V is TRBV5-8, with TRBD1 identical over 8 bases. V gave up 4 bases and J gave up 10 bases; unmatched junction bases: 7. The CDR3 loop spans 14 amino acids. Germline loops: CDR1 SGHTS, CDR2 YDEGEE. The CDR3 nucleotides are TGTGCCAGCAGCACGACAGGGGAGCTGTCACCCCTCCACTTT. Translated, it gives CASSTTGELSPLHF.